This T cell receptor (beta chain) was recorded in a study of preoperative IRX-2 immunotherapy in early breast cancer. TCRdb's copy holds only in-frame clones and misses some; the assay was immunoSEQ multiplex PCR. The table shows approximately 30,000 clones, with roughly nine tenths occurring only once. Treatment specified: preoperative locoregional IRX-2 cytokine immunotherapy. Germline CDR1 reads SGHTA; CDR2 reads FQGNSA. This CDR3 has 13 residues. V lost 5 bases and J lost 5, with 12 bases in between. This TCR was sampled from a human donor with breast cancer. The V gene is TRBV7-2, the J gene TRBJ2-5; D tentatively fits TRBD1 or TRBD2 (6 bases each). The material was tumor tissue, obtained after IRX-2 immunotherapy. The CDR3 coding sequence is TGTGCCAGCAGCAAACCGGGGGCGGAGACCCAGTACTTC. The encoded protein is CASSKPGAETQYF. The variable domain in full, with the rest retrieved from reference TRBV7-2 and TRBJ2-5, is GAGVSQSPSNKVTEKGKDVELRCDPISGHTALYWYRQSLGQGLEFLIYFQGNSAPDKSGLPSDRFSAERTGGSVSTLTIQRTQQEDSAVYLCASSKPGAETQYFGPGTRLLVL.